This T cell receptor beta chain was identified during a study of control samples from healthy donors and cancer patients. The V end was cut by 0 bases, the J end by 7 bases, with 7 bases between. The germline gives CDR1 MNHEY, CDR2 SVGEGT. The CDR3 sequence is 13 residues long. Sequencing was performed with immunoSEQ multiplex PCR; in TCRdb, only in-frame clones are kept and a portion is missing. The sample includes roughly 120,000 clones, about nine tenths of them seen just once. The sequence came from a human donor in good health. The donor label of this sample is uncertain. The rearrangement joins TRBV6-2 or TRBV6-3 to TRBJ1-5; D gene unclear. Sample: blood. The CDR3 region is CASSYSILQPQHF. CDR3 coding DNA: TGTGCCAGCAGTTACTCGATTTTGCAGCCCCAGCATTTT.